Sequencing of this TCR beta chain was carried out in a study of blood T cell repertoires in COVID-19. Overall study: Specimens from acute and convalescent COVID-19 originated in the United States, Italy and Spain.

Methods used by the authors: Amplifying reference gene primers gave estimates of nucleated cell counts. Some clones are missing from TCRdb's copy, which holds only in-frame ones; the method was immunoSEQ multiplex PCR. The V and J calls and clone size are taken from that table; D and trimming were inferred from the DNA. The sample yields fewer than 130,000 clones, approximately 79% seen once. Trimming pared 0 bases from V and 2 bases from J, leaving 5 bases between. CDR1 is SGHRS, CDR2 YFSETQ, per germline. This CDR3 region has 14 residues. The sample taken for sequencing was peripheral blood. This chain connects TRBV5-1 to TRBJ2-2, with a tentative D call TRBD1 (5 bases). The sequence was obtained from a man between 65 and 85 years old with active or convalescent COVID-19. As DNA, the CDR3 is TGCGCCAGCAGCTTGGGGGGCAACACCGGGGAGCTGTTTTTT. Protein product: CASSLGGNTGELFF.